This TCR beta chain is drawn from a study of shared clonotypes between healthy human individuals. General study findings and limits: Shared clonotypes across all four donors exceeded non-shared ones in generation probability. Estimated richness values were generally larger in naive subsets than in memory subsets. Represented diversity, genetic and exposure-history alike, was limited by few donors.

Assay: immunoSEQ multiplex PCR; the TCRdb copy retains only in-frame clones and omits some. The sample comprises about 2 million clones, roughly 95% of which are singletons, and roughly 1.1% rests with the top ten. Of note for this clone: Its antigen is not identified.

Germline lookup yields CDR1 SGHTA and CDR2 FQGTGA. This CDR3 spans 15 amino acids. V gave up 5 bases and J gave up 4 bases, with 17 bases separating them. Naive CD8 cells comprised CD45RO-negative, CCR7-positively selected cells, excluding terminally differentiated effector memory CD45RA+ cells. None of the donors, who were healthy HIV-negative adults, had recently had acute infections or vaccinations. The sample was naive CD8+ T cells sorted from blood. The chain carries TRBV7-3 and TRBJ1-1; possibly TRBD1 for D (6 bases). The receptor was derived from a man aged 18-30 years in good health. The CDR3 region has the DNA TGTGCCAGCAGCCTGCCCACGGGGGCGGGCACTGAAGCTTTCTTT. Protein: CASSLPTGAGTEAFF.